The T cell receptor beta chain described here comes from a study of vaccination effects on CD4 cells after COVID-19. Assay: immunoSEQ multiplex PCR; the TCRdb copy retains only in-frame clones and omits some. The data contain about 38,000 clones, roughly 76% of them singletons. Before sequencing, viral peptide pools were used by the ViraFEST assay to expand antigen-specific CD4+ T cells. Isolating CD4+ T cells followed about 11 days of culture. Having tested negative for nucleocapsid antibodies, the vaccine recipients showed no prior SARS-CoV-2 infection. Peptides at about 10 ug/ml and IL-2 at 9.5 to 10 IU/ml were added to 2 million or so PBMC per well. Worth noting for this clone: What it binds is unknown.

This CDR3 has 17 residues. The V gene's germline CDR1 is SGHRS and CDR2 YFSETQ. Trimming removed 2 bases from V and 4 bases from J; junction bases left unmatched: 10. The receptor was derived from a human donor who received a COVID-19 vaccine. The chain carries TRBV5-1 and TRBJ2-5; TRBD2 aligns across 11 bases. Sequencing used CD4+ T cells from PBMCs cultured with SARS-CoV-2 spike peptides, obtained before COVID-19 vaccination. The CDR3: CASSFRLTSGRSETQYF. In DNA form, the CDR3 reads TGCGCCAGCAGCTTCCGGCTCACTAGCGGGAGATCAGAGACCCAGTACTTC.